This TCR beta chain emerged from a study of graft-versus-host responses after intestinal transplantation. Concerning this clone: The antigen remains undetermined.

TCRdb's table, derived via immunoSEQ multiplex PCR, lists solely in-frame clones and lacks some. The sample has about 120,000 clones; 95% are singletons. In germline, CDR1 is MDHEN, CDR2 SYDVKM. V lost 2 bases to trimming and J lost 3 bases; unmatched junction nucleotides: 8. The CDR3 sequence is 16 residues long. Study-wide points: When patients had graft-donor T cell macrochimerism, their allografts held high graft-versus-host to host-versus-graft clonal ratios.

This clonotype originated in a human donor who received an intestinal transplant. This sequence joins TRBV28 and TRBJ2-7, with 9 positions matching TRBD1. The material was unstimulated CD8+ T cells sorted from spleen or lymph node cells, obtained before intestinal transplant. The CDR3 nucleotides are TGTGCCAGCAGTTTAGGGTTGGGGGGACAGGGCTACGAGCAGTACTTC. Its translation is CASSLGLGGQGYEQYF.